A selection of T cell receptor beta chains follows, all from one sample in a study of blood T cell repertoires in COVID-19. TCRdb's copy holds only in-frame clones and misses some; the assay was immunoSEQ multiplex PCR. Found here are about 160,000 clones, roughly nine tenths of them singletons; the top ten hold approximately 4%. The specimen was peripheral blood. These receptors were taken from a woman between 65 and 79 years old with acute or convalescent COVID-19. The CDR3 runs from the conserved cysteine through the conserved F or W. The order of the fields is clone size, J gene, D gene, V gene, CDR3 DNA, CDR3 protein. A D gene is named only where the DNA matches it firmly. The size field is filled for only some rows; it gives once, few, many or a size class.

size: NA; J: TRBJ2-5; D: TRBD1; V: TRBV4-1; DNA: TGCGCCAGCAGCTACCGGACAGGGTTGGAGACCCAGTACTTC; CDR3: CASSYRTGLETQYF
size: NA; J: TRBJ2-1; D: TRBD1; V: TRBV27; DNA: TGTGCCAGCAGCCTCGACAGGGGGGGTGAGCAGTTCTTC; CDR3: CASSLDRGGEQFF
size: NA; J: TRBJ2-5; D: TRBD1; V: TRBV19; DNA: TGTGCCAGTAGCACGACAGGGGCGGGCGTCGGGGAGACCCAGTACTTC; CDR3: CASSTTGAGVGETQYF
size: NA; J: TRBJ1-5; D: NA; V: TRBV18; DNA: TGTGCCAGCTCACCAGCGGGACGACAAGATCAGCCCCAGCATTTT; CDR3: CASSPAGRQDQPQHF
size: once; J: TRBJ2-5; D: NA; V: TRBV7-3; DNA: TGTGCCAGCAGCCTGAATGGGAAGGGGATGGAGACCCAGTACTTC; CDR3: CASSLNGKGMETQYF
size: once; J: TRBJ2-7; D: NA; V: TRBV29-1; DNA: TGCAGCGTTGCCGAGGCCCTGGCCTACGAGCAGTACTTC; CDR3: CSVAEALAYEQYF
size: NA; J: TRBJ1-1; D: TRBD1; V: TRBV10-3; DNA: TGTGCCATCAGTGAGCAGTACGGACAGGGTGCTGAAGCTTTCTTT; CDR3: CAISEQYGQGAEAFF
size: once; J: TRBJ1-6; D: NA; V: TRBV14; DNA: TGTGCCAGCAGCCTAGCGACAGGTGGGAATTCACCCCTCCACTTT; CDR3: CASSLATGGNSPLHF
size: NA; J: TRBJ1-1; D: NA; V: TRBV5-1; DNA: TGCGCCAGCAGCTTGGGTTTCAGGACATCCATGAACACTGAAGCTTTCTTT; CDR3: CASSLGFRTSMNTEAFF
size: NA; J: TRBJ1-5; D: NA; V: TRBV12-3/TRBV12-4; DNA: TGTGCCAGCAGCAAAATGAGCAATCAGCCCCAGCATTTT; CDR3: CASSKMSNQPQHF
size: NA; J: TRBJ2-5; D: NA; V: TRBV14; DNA: TGTGCCAGCAGCCAAGTGAGGGTGGGCATACGGGAGACCCAGTACTTC; CDR3: CASSQVRVGIRETQYF
size: NA; J: TRBJ1-1; D: TRBD1; V: TRBV27; DNA: TGTGCCAGCAGTCGACCAAGCGACAGGGGGAGGATGAACACTGAAGCTTTCTTT; CDR3: CASSRPSDRGRMNTEAFF
size: NA; J: TRBJ2-7; D: TRBD1; V: TRBV10-3; DNA: TGTGCCATCAGAAAGGACAGGGGGGGCTACGAGCAGTACTTC; CDR3: CAIRKDRGGYEQYF
size: NA; J: TRBJ2-5; D: TRBD1; V: TRBV19; DNA: TGTGCCAGTAGGGACAGGGGCAAGTGGGACCAGTACTTC; CDR3: CASRDRGKWDQYF
size: NA; J: TRBJ2-1; D: TRBD1; V: TRBV4-2; DNA: TGTGCCAGCAGCCAAGGCGGACAGGGGGCTTACAATGAGCAGTTCTTC; CDR3: CASSQGGQGAYNEQFF
size: NA; J: TRBJ1-4; D: NA; V: TRBV30; DNA: TGTGCCTGGAGCGGGGGAACTAATGAAAAACTGTTTTTT; CDR3: CAWSGGTNEKLFF
size: once; J: TRBJ2-2; D: NA; V: TRBV19; DNA: TGTGCCAGTAGAGCAGGGGTTGAAACCGGGGAGCTGTTTTTT; CDR3: CASRAGVETGELFF
size: once; J: TRBJ1-4; D: NA; V: TRBV25-1; DNA: TGTGCCAGCAGTGAAACAGGGAGATCGGAAAAACTGTTTTTT; CDR3: CASSETGRSEKLFF
size: NA; J: TRBJ2-5; D: TRBD1; V: TRBV25-1; DNA: TGTGCCAGCAGTTTTCCCTCGGGACAGGCCGGGGAGACCCAGTACTTC; CDR3: CASSFPSGQAGETQYF
size: NA; J: TRBJ1-4; D: NA; V: TRBV18; DNA: TGTGCCAGCTCACCCGACTTTACAAATGAAAAACTGTTTTTT; CDR3: CASSPDFTNEKLFF
size: NA; J: TRBJ2-4; D: NA; V: TRBV19; DNA: TGTGCCAGTAGTATCTCTAGGGAGAGCATTCAGTACTTC; CDR3: CASSISRESIQYF
size: NA; J: TRBJ1-5; D: TRBD1; V: TRBV28; DNA: TGTGCCCTCAGGGGGCCAGGGGCTACACAGCCCCAGCATTTT; CDR3: CALRGPGATQPQHF
size: NA; J: TRBJ2-3; D: TRBD2; V: TRBV5-1; DNA: TGCGCCAGCAGCATTAGCGGGGGGCGCACAGATACGCAGTATTTT; CDR3: CASSISGGRTDTQYF
size: NA; J: TRBJ1-2; D: NA; V: TRBV2; DNA: TGTGCCAGCAGTGACAGTTTTCAGGGGCTATATGGCTACACCTTC; CDR3: CASSDSFQGLYGYTF
size: NA; J: TRBJ2-7; D: NA; V: TRBV7-2; DNA: TGTGCCAGCAGCTTCCTAGGATTCTACGAGCAGTACTTC; CDR3: CASSFLGFYEQYF
size: NA; J: TRBJ1-6; D: NA; V: TRBV11-2; DNA: TGTGCCAGCACCCACCGGGGGACGGGTTCACCCCTCCACTTT; CDR3: CASTHRGTGSPLHF
size: NA; J: TRBJ1-1; D: TRBD1; V: TRBV14; DNA: TGTGCCAGCAGTCCAATTATACAGGGGGAAGCTTTCTTT; CDR3: CASSPIIQGEAFF
size: NA; J: TRBJ2-7; D: NA; V: TRBV7-9; DNA: TGTGCCAGCAGCTTACAAGCTACAGGTCTTGACTACGAGCAGTACTTC; CDR3: CASSLQATGLDYEQYF
size: NA; J: TRBJ1-2; D: TRBD1; V: TRBV6-5; DNA: TGTGCCAGCAGTAAGGGACAGGGCTTGAGCTACACCTTC; CDR3: CASSKGQGLSYTF
size: NA; J: TRBJ2-6; D: NA; V: TRBV5-1; DNA: TGCGCCAGCAGCCTCTCCGCCAGCTCTGGGGCCAACGTCCTGACTTTC; CDR3: CASSLSASSGANVLTF
size: NA; J: TRBJ2-1; D: NA; V: TRBV10-2; DNA: TGCGCCAGCAACCCTCTGGGCCGGGGTGAGCAGTTCTTC; CDR3: CASNPLGRGEQFF
size: NA; J: TRBJ1-5; D: NA; V: TRBV10-3; DNA: TGTGCCATCAGTGAGCGGGGGGGCCGCAATCAGCCCCAGCATTTT; CDR3: CAISERGGRNQPQHF
size: NA; J: TRBJ1-4; D: NA; V: TRBV6-2/TRBV6-3; DNA: TGTGCCAGCAGTTACCGTGCGGGCAGAACTAATGAAAAACTGTTTTTT; CDR3: CASSYRAGRTNEKLFF
size: NA; J: TRBJ1-5; D: NA; V: TRBV24-1; DNA: TGTGCCACCAGTCCACCCACAGGGATCTGGAATCAGCCCCAGCATTTT; CDR3: CATSPPTGIWNQPQHF
size: NA; J: TRBJ1-1; D: NA; V: TRBV7-8; DNA: TGTGCCAGCAGCTTATGGACAGAATTCCTGAACACTGAAGCTTTCTTT; CDR3: CASSLWTEFLNTEAFF
size: NA; J: TRBJ2-7; D: NA; V: TRBV4-1; DNA: TGCGCCAGCAGCCAAGATTCCGGAGCGCCTTTTTTCGGGCAGTACTTC; CDR3: CASSQDSGAPFFGQYF